This record concerns one T cell receptor (beta chain) sequence. This specimen belongs to a study of blood T cell repertoires in COVID-19. Turning to the study itself: Sample material is recorded as cDNA or gDNA derived from T cells, B-cell-depleted T cells, or PBMCs.

In the original processing: Amplification with reference gene primers provided the estimates of nucleated cell counts. Method: immunoSEQ multiplex PCR; TCRdb's copy keeps in-frame clones and lacks some. V and J calls and clone size are those listed in that table; D and trimming were worked out from the DNA. Among about 160,000 clones, less than 85% were seen once, and the ten largest hold approximately 10%. Per germline, CDR1 MDHEN and CDR2 SYDVKM. The CDR3 is made up of 15 amino acids. The V end was cut by 1 base, the J end by 4 bases, with 10 bases between. The origin of this receptor is a woman older than 75 with active or convalescent COVID-19. The chain couples TRBV28 to TRBJ1-4, with D unresolved. Sample: peripheral blood. CDR3 in DNA: TGTGCCAGCAGTTTATTGGCGGAGGTTAATGAAAAACTGTTTTTT. Residues: CASSLLAEVNEKLFF.